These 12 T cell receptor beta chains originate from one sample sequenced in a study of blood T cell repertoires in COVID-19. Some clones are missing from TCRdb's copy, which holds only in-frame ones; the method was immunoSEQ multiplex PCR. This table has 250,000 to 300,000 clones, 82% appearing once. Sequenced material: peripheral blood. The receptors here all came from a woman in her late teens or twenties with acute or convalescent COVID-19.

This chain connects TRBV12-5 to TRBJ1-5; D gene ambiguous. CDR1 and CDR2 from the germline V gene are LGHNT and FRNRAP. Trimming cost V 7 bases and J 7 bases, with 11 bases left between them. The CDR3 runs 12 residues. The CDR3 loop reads CASALGEQPQHF. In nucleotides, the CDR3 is TGTGCTAGTGCCCTAGGAGAGCAGCCCCAGCATTTT.

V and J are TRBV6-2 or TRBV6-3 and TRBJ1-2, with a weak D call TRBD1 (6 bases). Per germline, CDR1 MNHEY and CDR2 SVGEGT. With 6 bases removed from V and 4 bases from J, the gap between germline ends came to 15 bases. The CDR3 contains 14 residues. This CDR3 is CASSPHDRLYGYTF. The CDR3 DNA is TGTGCCAGCAGCCCCCACGACAGGCTCTATGGCTACACCTTC.

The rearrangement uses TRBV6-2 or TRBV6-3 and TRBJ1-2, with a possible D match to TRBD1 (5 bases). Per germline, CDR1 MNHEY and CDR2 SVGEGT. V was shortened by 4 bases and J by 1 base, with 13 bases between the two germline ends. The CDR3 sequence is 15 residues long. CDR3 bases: TGTGCCAGCAGTTCGGGAGGGACCCTTAACTATGGCTACACCTTC. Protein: CASSSGGTLNYGYTF.

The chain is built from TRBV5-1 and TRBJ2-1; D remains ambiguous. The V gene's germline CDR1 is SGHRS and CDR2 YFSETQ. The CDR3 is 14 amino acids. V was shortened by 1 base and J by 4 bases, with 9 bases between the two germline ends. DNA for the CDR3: TGCGCCAGCAGCTTGTCACAGTTATACAATGAGCAGTTCTTC. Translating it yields CASSLSQLYNEQFF.

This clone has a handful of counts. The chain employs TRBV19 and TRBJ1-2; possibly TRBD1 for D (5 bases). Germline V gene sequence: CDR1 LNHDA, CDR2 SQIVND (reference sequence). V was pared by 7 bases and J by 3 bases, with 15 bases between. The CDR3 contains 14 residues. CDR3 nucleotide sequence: TGTGCCAGTAATCCTCAGGGTGTAGACTATGGCTACACCTTC. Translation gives CASNPQGVDYGYTF.

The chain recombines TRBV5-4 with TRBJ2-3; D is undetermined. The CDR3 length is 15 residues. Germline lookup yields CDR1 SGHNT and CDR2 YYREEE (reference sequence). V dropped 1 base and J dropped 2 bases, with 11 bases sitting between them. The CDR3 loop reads CASSLRQVDTDTQYF. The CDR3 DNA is TGTGCCAGCAGCTTGAGGCAGGTCGACACAGATACGCAGTATTTT.

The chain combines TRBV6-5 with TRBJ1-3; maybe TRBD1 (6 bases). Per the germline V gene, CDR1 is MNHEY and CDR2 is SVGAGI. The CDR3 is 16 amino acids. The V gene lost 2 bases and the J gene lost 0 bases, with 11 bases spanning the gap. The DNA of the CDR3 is TGTGCCAGCAGTTACCACATACAGGGCTCTGGAAACACCATATATTTT. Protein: CASSYHIQGSGNTIYF.

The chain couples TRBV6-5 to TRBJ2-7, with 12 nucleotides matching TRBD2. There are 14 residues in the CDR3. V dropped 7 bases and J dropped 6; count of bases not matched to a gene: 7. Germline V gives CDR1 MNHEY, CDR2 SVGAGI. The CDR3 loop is CASTRGTSGFEQYF. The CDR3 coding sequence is TGTGCCAGCACTCGCGGGACTAGCGGGTTCGAGCAGTACTTC.

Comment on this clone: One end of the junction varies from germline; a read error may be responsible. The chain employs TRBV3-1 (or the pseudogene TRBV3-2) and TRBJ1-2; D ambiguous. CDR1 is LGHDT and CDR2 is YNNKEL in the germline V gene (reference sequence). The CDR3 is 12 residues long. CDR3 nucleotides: TGTGCCAGCAGCCAAGGCCGAGGAGGCTATACCTTC. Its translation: CASSQGRGGYTF.

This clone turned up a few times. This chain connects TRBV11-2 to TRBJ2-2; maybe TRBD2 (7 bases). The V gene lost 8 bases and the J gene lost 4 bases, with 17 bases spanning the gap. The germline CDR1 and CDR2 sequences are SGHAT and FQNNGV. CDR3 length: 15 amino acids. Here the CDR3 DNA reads TGTGCCAGCGGGGGGGCAGGACCCTTCACCGGGGAGCTGTTTTTT. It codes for CASGGAGPFTGELFF. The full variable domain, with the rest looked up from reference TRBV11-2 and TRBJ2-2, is EAGVAQSPRYKIIEKRQSVAFWCNPISGHATLYWYQQILGQGPKLLIQFQNNGVVDDSQLPKDRFSAERLKGVDSTLKIQPAKLEDSAVYLCASGGAGPFTGELFFGEGSRLTVL.

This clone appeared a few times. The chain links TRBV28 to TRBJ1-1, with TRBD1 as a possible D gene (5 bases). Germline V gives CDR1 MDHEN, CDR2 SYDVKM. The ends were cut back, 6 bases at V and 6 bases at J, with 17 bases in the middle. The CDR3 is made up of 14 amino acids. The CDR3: CASSSPGGRAEAFF. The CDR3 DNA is TGTGCCAGCAGCTCTCCTGGGGGGAGGGCTGAAGCTTTCTTT.

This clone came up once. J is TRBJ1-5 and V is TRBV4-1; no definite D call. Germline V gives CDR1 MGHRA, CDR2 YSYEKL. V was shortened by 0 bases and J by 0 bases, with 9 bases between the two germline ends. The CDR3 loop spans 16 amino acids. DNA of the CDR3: TGCGCCAGCAGCCAAGACGTCCCAGTTAGCAATCAGCCCCAGCATTTT. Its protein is CASSQDVPVSNQPQHF.